A single sample gave rise to the 21 T cell receptor beta chains below, sequenced in a study of blood T cell repertoires in COVID-19. Clones were read by immunoSEQ multiplex PCR, and TCRdb kept only the in-frame ones, dropping some. The sample lists around 250,000 clones, around 80% occurring once. The sample consisted of peripheral blood. Receptors were obtained from a man of 80 years or more with acute or convalescent COVID-19.

The V call is TRBV28, the J call TRBJ1-2; 9 nucleotides agree with TRBD1. The CDR3 extends over 14 amino acids. Germline V gives CDR1 MDHEN, CDR2 SYDVKM. The V segment lost 3 bases and the J segment 8 bases; nucleotides outside the gene matches: 7. The CDR3 coding sequence is TGTGCCAGCAGTTTCACAGGGGGCTTTACCGGCTACACCTTC. The encoded protein is CASSFTGGFTGYTF.

The chain is built from TRBV2 and TRBJ2-1, with 9 bases aligning to TRBD2. CDR3 size: 15 residues. Germline V gene data show CDR1 as SNHLY and CDR2 as FYNNEI. V trimming: 1 base; J trimming: 7 bases; junction bases outside the gene matches: 5. Here the CDR3 DNA reads TGTGCCAGCAGTGAAGTCGGTAGCGGGAGTAATGAGCAGTTCTTC. This encodes CASSEVGSGSNEQFF.

The rearrangement joins TRBV3-1 (or the pseudogene TRBV3-2) to TRBJ1-2, with 8 positions matching TRBD1. V lost 2 bases and J lost 7; bases outside the gene matches: 9. In germline, CDR1 is LGHDT, CDR2 YNNKEL (reference sequence). CDR3 length equals 15 residues. As DNA, the CDR3 is TGTGCCAGCAGCCAATTGGACAGGGTTTGGGGTGGCTACACCTTC. The encoded protein is CASSQLDRVWGGYTF.

The sample holds a few counts of this clone. The rearrangement joins TRBV5-1 to TRBJ1-4; D uncertain. Between the trimmed V and J ends, which lost 0 bases and 4 bases, there was a span of 7 bases. CDR1 and CDR2 from the germline V gene are SGHRS and YFSETQ. This CDR3 region has 14 residues. The CDR3 region has the DNA TGCGCCAGCAGCTTGGGAGAGGTTAATGAAAAACTGTTTTTT. Amino acid sequence: CASSLGEVNEKLFF.

J is TRBJ2-1 and V is TRBV25-1, with D perhaps TRBD2 (6 bases). CDR1 and CDR2 from the germline V gene are MGHDK and SYGVNS. CDR3 length equals 13 residues. V gave up 8 bases and J gave up 7 bases, with 15 bases separating them. CDR3 loop: CASGRDGFNEQFF. The CDR3 nucleotides are TGTGCCAGCGGGCGGGATGGGTTTAATGAGCAGTTCTTC.

The chain uses TRBV3-1 (or the pseudogene TRBV3-2) and TRBJ1-3; no definite D call. The germline V gene has CDR1 LGHDT and CDR2 YNNKEL (reference sequence). Trimming removed 6 bases from V and 7 bases from J, with 7 bases in between. This CDR3 contains 11 residues. The CDR3 is CASSSLNTIYF. For the CDR3, the DNA is TGTGCCAGCAGTTCTCTCAACACCATATATTTT.

The CDR3 DNA reads TGCGCCAGCAGCTTGGGAGGACTAGCGAACACAGATACGCAGTATTTT. This sequence encodes CASSLGGLANTDTQYF. The rearrangement links TRBV5-1 to TRBJ2-3, with 9 bases matching TRBD2. The germline V gene encodes CDR1 SGHRS and CDR2 YFSETQ. The CDR3 has 16 residues. The J segment lost 2 bases and the V segment lost 0 bases, leaving 4 bases of the junction unmatched.

The chain employs TRBV5-4 and TRBJ2-7; TRBD1 matches at 7 bases. Losses at the gene ends were 4 bases for V and 0 bases for J; bases not matched to a gene: 4. The germline gives CDR1 SGHNT, CDR2 YYREEE (reference sequence). The CDR3 extends over 14 amino acids. The CDR3 here is CASSKGQSSYEQYF. The DNA for the CDR3 is TGTGCCAGCAGCAAGGGACAGAGCTCCTACGAGCAGTACTTC.

The chain is built from TRBV28 and TRBJ2-3, with 9 bases matching TRBD2. J was trimmed by 4 bases and V by 6 bases; bases with no gene match: 11. Germline V gene data show CDR1 as MDHEN and CDR2 as SYDVKM. The CDR3 loop spans 16 amino acids. The CDR3 DNA sequence: TGTGCCAGCAGGACGGGGGGAGCGGGGGGCTCAGATACGCAGTATTTT. It codes for CASRTGGAGGSDTQYF.

The V call is TRBV19, the J call TRBJ1-5; perhaps TRBD1 as D (6 bases). The germline V gene has CDR1 LNHDA and CDR2 SQIVND (reference sequence). The CDR3 is 15 residues long. Trimming removed 5 bases at V and 0 bases at J, with 11 bases between. Written as DNA, the CDR3 is TGTGCCAGTAGTGGGCAGGGGTCTAGCAATCAGCCCCAGCATTTT. Its translation is CASSGQGSSNQPQHF.

The chain employs TRBV19 and TRBJ2-3, with D possibly being TRBD2 (6 bases). This CDR3 region has 16 residues. CDR1 and CDR2 (germline): LNHDA, SQIVND (reference sequence). V lost 2 bases and J lost 1, with 13 bases in between. The CDR3 sequence is CASSIWRGGGTDTQYF. CDR3 nucleotide sequence: TGTGCCAGTAGTATATGGAGGGGTGGCGGCACAGATACGCAGTATTTT.

This sequence joins TRBV28 and TRBJ1-2; 8 bases agree with TRBD1. The germline V gene has CDR1 MDHEN and CDR2 SYDVKM. Trimming cost V 6 bases and J 8 bases; bases outside gene matches: 17. CDR3 length equals 16 residues. The CDR3 region is CASSPPRQGPPRGYTF. The CDR3 DNA sequence: TGTGCCAGCAGCCCCCCCCGACAGGGGCCCCCGCGGGGCTACACCTTC.

There are a few counts of this clone. V and J are TRBV5-1 and TRBJ2-2, with D perhaps matching TRBD1 (7 bases). The length of the CDR3 is 16 residues. Germline loops: CDR1 SGHRS, CDR2 YFSETQ. The V end was cut by 4 bases, the J end by 7 bases, with 20 bases between. The DNA for the CDR3 is TGCGCCAGCAGCAACGGACAGGCGGGGCGGAGCGGGGAGCTGTTTTTT. It is translated as CASSNGQAGRSGELFF.

This clone has more than one count but fewer than ten. The chain links TRBV18 to TRBJ1-2; D might be TRBD1 (6 bases). The CDR3 is made up of 13 amino acids. Trimming cost V 3 bases and J 8 bases, with 13 bases left between them. The germline gives CDR1 KGHSH, CDR2 LQKENI. The CDR3 DNA is TGTGCCAGCTCACCGATGGGGGCGGAAGGCTACACCTTC. It codes for CASSPMGAEGYTF.

The chain links TRBV7-2 to TRBJ2-1; D perhaps matches TRBD2 (5 bases). V lost 5 bases, J lost 10 bases, and 9 bases lay in between. Germline CDR1 is SGHTA and CDR2 is FQGNSA. The CDR3 extends over 11 amino acids. CDR3 in amino acids: CASSTRAEQFF. As DNA, the CDR3 is TGTGCCAGCAGCACGCGGGCGGAGCAGTTCTTC.

The chain has TRBV24-1 and TRBJ2-2, with a possible D match to TRBD2 (6 bases). The CDR3 sequence is 17 residues long. Germline lookup yields CDR1 KGHDR and CDR2 SFDVKD. V was clipped by 4 bases and J by 3 bases, with 17 bases between them. CDR3 coding DNA: TGTGCCACCAGTGAAATCATGAGGGACTTGTACACCGGGGAGCTGTTTTTT. Protein sequence: CATSEIMRDLYTGELFF.

This clone came up once. V is TRBV5-4 and J is TRBJ1-5; unclear D gene. The CDR3 has 13 residues. V was cut by 5 bases and J by 3 bases, with 9 bases left in between. Germline assignment: CDR1 SGHNT and CDR2 YYREEE (reference sequence). The CDR3 loop is CASREDNNQPQHF. Here the CDR3 DNA reads TGTGCCAGCAGGGAAGACAACAATCAGCCCCAGCATTTT.

V is TRBV9 and J is TRBJ2-7; 8 positions match TRBD2. The CDR3 runs 15 residues. The ends lost 3 bases at V and 5 bases at J; junction bases unmatched: 10. Germline assignment: CDR1 SGDLS and CDR2 YYNGEE. CDR3 sequence (DNA): TGTGCCAGCAGCGCCTCGGGAGGGTACGGGCACGAGCAGTACTTC. This encodes CASSASGGYGHEQYF.

The gene calls are TRBV29-1 and TRBJ1-6; D is perhaps TRBD1 (5 bases). Germline lookup yields CDR1 SQVTM and CDR2 ANQGSEA. The V end was cut by 0 bases, the J end by 6 bases, with 6 bases between. The length of the CDR3 is 13 residues. CDR3 sequence reads: CSVEETANSPLHF. The CDR3 bases are TGCAGCGTTGAAGAGACAGCTAATTCACCCCTCCACTTT.

The chain couples TRBV7-9 to TRBJ1-1; no firm D call. The length of the CDR3 is 15 residues. Germline CDR1 SEHNR, CDR2 FQNEAQ (reference sequence). V was shortened by 2 bases and J by 0 bases, with 10 bases between the two germline ends. CDR3 residues: CASSLSEVLNTEAFF. In nucleotides, the CDR3 is TGTGCCAGCAGCTTAAGCGAGGTTCTGAACACTGAAGCTTTCTTT.

The chain employs TRBV5-1 and TRBJ2-3; TRBD2 agrees at 8 bases. The CDR3 runs 15 residues. Germline CDR1 is SGHRS and CDR2 is YFSETQ. The V segment lost 0 bases and the J segment 5 bases; nucleotides outside the gene matches: 5. CDR3 nucleotides: TGCGCCAGCAGCTTGGTCAGCGGGGGAGTAGATACGCAGTATTTT. Translation gives CASSLVSGGVDTQYF.